This passage covers 8 T cell receptor beta chains from one sample sequenced in a study of CD8 T cells in ankylosing spondylitis. No antigen is known for these receptors. MiXCR, applied by TCRdb to the 5' RACE reads, yields one record per CDR3 protein. Of about 750,000 distinct CDR3 sequences listed, over 15% are singletons. Study outcomes and limitations: What appeared characteristic of ankylosing spondylitis blood was a TCR beta motif of seven to nine highly homologous variants.

The sample comprised blood, either unsorted or a sorted T cell fraction (not recorded which). All receptors come from a male donor with ankylosing spondylitis.

The chain is built from TRBV12-3 or TRBV12-4 and TRBJ2-7; no firm D call. Trimming removed 0 bases from V and 5 bases from J, with 11 bases in between. The CDR3 has 14 amino acids. The CDR3 reads CASSLALTPNEQYF. The CDR3 DNA follows: TGTGCCAGCAGTTTAGCCCTGACTCCCAACGAGCAGTACTTC.

This clonotype was found many times. The chain carries TRBV5-6 and TRBJ2-2; 9 positions agree with TRBD2. CDR3 length: 16 amino acids. Germline-derived CDR1 and CDR2 are SGHDT and YYEEEE. The trim removed 3 bases at V and 3 bases at J, leaving 6 bases unmatched. CDR3 sequence: CASSSPTSGYTGELFF. In DNA form, the CDR3 reads TGTGCCAGCAGCTCTCCGACTAGCGGATACACCGGGGAGCTGTTTTTT.

The chain has TRBV10-3 and TRBJ2-1; D is undetermined. The V end was cut by 10 bases, the J end by 4 bases, with 20 bases between. From germline, CDR1 is ENHRY and CDR2 SYGVKD. This CDR3 has 15 residues. CDR3 amino acids: CASRPAQTLYNEQFF. As DNA, the CDR3 is TGTGCCAGCCGGCCGGCACAGACTCTTTACAATGAGCAGTTCTTC.

This clonotype was picked up a small number of times. The CDR3: CASSFRTANYGYTF. Written as DNA, the CDR3 is TGTGCCAGCAGTTTTCGGACAGCTAACTATGGCTACACCTTC. This chain connects TRBV28 to TRBJ1-2, with a weak D call TRBD1 (6 bases). Germline V gene data show CDR1 as MDHEN and CDR2 as SYDVKM. Trimming pared 3 bases from V and 0 bases from J, leaving 8 bases between. This CDR3 has 14 amino acids.

This chain links TRBV11-2 with TRBJ2-3; TRBD2 matches 15 bases. Germline CDR1 and CDR2: SGHAT and FQNNGV. This CDR3 has 20 residues. V was clipped by 1 base and J by 1 base; unmatched bases: 9. The CDR3 DNA reads TGTGCCAGCAGCTTAGGGACTAGCGGGAGGGCCATGAAGGGCACAGATACGCAGTATTTT. Translated, it gives CASSLGTSGRAMKGTDTQYF.

This clonotype was picked up a small number of times. The chain carries TRBV5-1 and TRBJ1-5, with 7 nucleotides matching TRBD1. V lost 4 bases and J lost 6; bases outside the gene matches: 4. CDR1 is SGHRS and CDR2 is YFSETQ in the germline V gene. CDR3 size: 13 residues. As DNA, the CDR3 is TGCGCCAGCAGCCAGACAGGGACTCAGCCCCAGCATTTT. This codes for CASSQTGTQPQHF.

The V and J genes are TRBV5-1 and TRBJ2-2; the match to TRBD2 covers 11 bases. Trimming removed 4 bases from V and 4 bases from J; junction bases left unmatched: 12. The CDR3 loop spans 18 amino acids. Germline-derived CDR1 and CDR2 are SGHRS and YFSETQ. The CDR3 protein is CASSKDLDLAGGTGELFF. The DNA for the CDR3 is TGCGCCAGCAGCAAAGATTTAGATCTAGCGGGAGGCACCGGGGAGCTGTTTTTT.

This chain connects TRBV15 to TRBJ1-6; TRBD1 matches at 7 bases. The germline V gene encodes CDR1 LNHNV and CDR2 YYDKDF (reference sequence). The junction had 4 bases not matched to a gene; V was cut back by 3 bases and J by 11 bases. The length of the CDR3 is 13 residues. The CDR3 spells CATSSVTGTPLHF. CDR3 DNA: TGTGCCACCAGCAGTGTGACAGGGACACCCCTCCACTTT.